This T cell receptor (beta chain) was observed in a study of T-cell memory formation after mild COVID-19. The study, taken as a whole, reports: Clones which contracted sat mainly in CM and EM if CD4+, and in EMRA if CD8+.

In regard to this clonotype: Antigen: not known.

TCRdb redid the calling of the 5' RACE reads with MiXCR, one entry per CDR3 protein. The sample holds over 500,000 distinct CDR3 sequences, 15% to 20% seen once. The CDR3 spans 14 residues. J was trimmed by 3 bases and V by 5 bases; bases with no gene match: 6. Germline V gene lookup returns CDR1 SGHTA and CDR2 FQGNSA. The chain couples TRBV7-2 to TRBJ2-7; 8 nucleotides match TRBD1. This receptor was taken from an adult woman who had mild COVID-19 (a few samples of this study predate the infection). Cell type and time point are not known. The sequenced sample consisted of PBMCs or a T cell subset sorted from them (not recorded which). The CDR3 here is CASSQPGQDYEQYF. DNA for the CDR3: TGTGCCAGCAGCCAACCGGGACAGGACTACGAGCAGTACTTC. The full variable domain, its missing parts supplied by reference TRBV7-2 and TRBJ2-7, is GAGVSQSPSNKVTEKGKDVELRCDPISGHTALYWYRQSLGQGLEFLIYFQGNSAPDKSGLPSDRFSAERTGGSVSTLTIQRTQQEDSAVYLCASSQPGQDYEQYFGPGTRLTVT.